The entry below describes one T cell receptor (beta chain). V dropped 6 bases and J dropped 6; count of bases not matched to a gene: 5. Germline loops: CDR1 SQVTM, CDR2 ANQGSEA. The CDR3 sequence is 12 residues long. Produced via immunoSEQ multiplex PCR; TCRdb's table is partial and in-frame only. The data hold more than 40,000 clones, with approximately 83% observed a single time. This sample was included in a study of blood T cell repertoires in COVID-19. Sequenced input: peripheral blood. The chain carries TRBV29-1 and TRBJ1-1, with TRBD1 matching over 9 bases. This TCR came from a human donor in a cohort sampled during active COVID-19. The donor label of this sample is uncertain. The CDR3, as DNA: TGCAGCGTCGGCGACAGGGGGGCTGAAGCTTTCTTT. Translation: CSVGDRGAEAFF.